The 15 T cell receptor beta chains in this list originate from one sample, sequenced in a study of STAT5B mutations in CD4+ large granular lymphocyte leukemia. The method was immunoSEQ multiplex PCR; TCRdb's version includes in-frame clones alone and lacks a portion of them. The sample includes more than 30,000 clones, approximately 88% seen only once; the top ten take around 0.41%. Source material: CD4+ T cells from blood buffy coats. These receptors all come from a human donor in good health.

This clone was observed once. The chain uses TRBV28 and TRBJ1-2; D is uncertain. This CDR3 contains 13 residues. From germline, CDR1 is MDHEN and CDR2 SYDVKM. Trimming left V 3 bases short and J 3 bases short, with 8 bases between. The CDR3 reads CASSLRPDYGYTF. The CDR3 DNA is TGTGCCAGCAGTTTGAGGCCCGACTATGGCTACACCTTC.

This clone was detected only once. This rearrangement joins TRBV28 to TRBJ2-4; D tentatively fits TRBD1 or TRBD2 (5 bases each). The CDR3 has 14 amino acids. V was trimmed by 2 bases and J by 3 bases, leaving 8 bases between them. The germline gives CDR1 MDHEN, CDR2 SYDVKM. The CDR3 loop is CASSLRGVKNIQYF. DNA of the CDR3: TGTGCCAGCAGTTTAAGAGGGGTCAAAAACATTCAGTACTTC.

The DNA of the CDR3 is TGTGCCAGCAGCCATCATGCTAGCGGGAGTTTCCACGAGCAGTACTTC. Protein: CASSHHASGSFHEQYF. The chain recombines TRBV28 with TRBJ2-7; TRBD2 matches 10 bases. The CDR3 contains 16 residues. After removal of 6 bases from V and 5 bases from J, the junction contained 13 bases not matched to a gene. Germline CDR1 MDHEN, CDR2 SYDVKM.

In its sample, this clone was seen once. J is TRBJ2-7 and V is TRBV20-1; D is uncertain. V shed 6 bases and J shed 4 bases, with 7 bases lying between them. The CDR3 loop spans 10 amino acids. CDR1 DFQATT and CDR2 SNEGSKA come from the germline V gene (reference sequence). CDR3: CSAIEYEQYF. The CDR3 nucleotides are TGCAGTGCCATAGAGTACGAGCAGTACTTC.

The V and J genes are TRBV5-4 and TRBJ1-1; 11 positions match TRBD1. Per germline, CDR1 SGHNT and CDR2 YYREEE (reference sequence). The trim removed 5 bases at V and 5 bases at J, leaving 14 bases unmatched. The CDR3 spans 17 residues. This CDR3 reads CASSPRTGGVVWTEAFF. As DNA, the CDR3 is TGTGCCAGCAGTCCCAGGACAGGGGGCGTCGTTTGGACTGAAGCTTTCTTT.

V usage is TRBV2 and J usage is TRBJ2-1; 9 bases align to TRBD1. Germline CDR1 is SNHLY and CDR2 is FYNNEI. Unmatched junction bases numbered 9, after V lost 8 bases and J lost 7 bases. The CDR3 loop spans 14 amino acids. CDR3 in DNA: TGTGCCAGCGTCCCTACCGGGACAGGGAATGAGCAGTTCTTC. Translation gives CASVPTGTGNEQFF.

The CDR3 sequence is CASSSRGGANYEQYF. CDR3 coding DNA: TGTGCCAGCAGTTCCCGGGGGGGAGCAAACTACGAGCAGTACTTC. The chain recombines TRBV6-5 with TRBJ2-7; 8 nucleotides align to TRBD2. The length of the CDR3 is 15 residues. The germline gives CDR1 MNHEY, CDR2 SVGAGI. The V gene end was trimmed by 4 bases and the J gene end by 3 bases; junction bases not matched to a gene: 8.

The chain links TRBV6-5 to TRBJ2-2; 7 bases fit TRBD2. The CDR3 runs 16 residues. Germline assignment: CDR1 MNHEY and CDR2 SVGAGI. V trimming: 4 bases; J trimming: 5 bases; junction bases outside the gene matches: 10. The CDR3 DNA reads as TGTGCCAGCAGTTCCCTAGCGGCAGTGACTACCGGGGAGCTGTTTTTT. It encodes CASSSLAAVTTGELFF.

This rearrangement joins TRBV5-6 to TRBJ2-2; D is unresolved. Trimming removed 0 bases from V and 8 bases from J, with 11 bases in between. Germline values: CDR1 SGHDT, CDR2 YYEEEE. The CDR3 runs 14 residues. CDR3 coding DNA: TGTGCCAGCAGCTTGGCGCAGGTAGTGGGGGAGCTGTTTTTT. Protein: CASSLAQVVGELFF.

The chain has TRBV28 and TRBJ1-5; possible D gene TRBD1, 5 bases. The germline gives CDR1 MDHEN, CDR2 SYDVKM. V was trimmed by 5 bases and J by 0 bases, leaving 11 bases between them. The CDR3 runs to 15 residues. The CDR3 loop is CASSKDTYSNQPQHF. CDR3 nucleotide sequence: TGTGCCAGCAGTAAGGACACCTATAGCAATCAGCCCCAGCATTTT.

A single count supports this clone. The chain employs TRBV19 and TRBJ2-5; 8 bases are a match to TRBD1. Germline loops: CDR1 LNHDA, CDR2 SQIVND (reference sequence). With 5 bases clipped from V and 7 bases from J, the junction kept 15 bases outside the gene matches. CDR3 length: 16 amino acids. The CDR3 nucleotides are TGTGCCAGTAGTCCGTGGTTGGCAGGGGGCTCTAGGACCCAGTACTTC. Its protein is CASSPWLAGGSRTQYF.

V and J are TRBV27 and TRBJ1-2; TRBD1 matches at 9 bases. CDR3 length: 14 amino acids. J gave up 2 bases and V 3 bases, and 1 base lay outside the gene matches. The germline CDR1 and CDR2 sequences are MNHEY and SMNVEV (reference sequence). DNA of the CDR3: TGTGCCAGCAGTTTCGGGACAGGGAACTATGGCTACACCTTC. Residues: CASSFGTGNYGYTF.

CDR3 residues: CASSLGATGGYTF. The DNA of the CDR3 is TGTGCCAGCAGCTTGGGGGCGACAGGTGGCTACACCTTC. The V and J genes are TRBV5-8 and TRBJ1-2, with D possibly being TRBD1 (6 bases). Per the germline V gene, CDR1 is SGHTS and CDR2 is YDEGEE. CDR3 length equals 13 residues. V lost 0 bases to trimming and J lost 7 bases, with 10 bases between them. The entire variable domain, with the rest obtained from reference TRBV5-8 and TRBJ1-2, is as follows: EAGVTQSPTHLIKTRGQQATLRCSPISGHTSVYWYQQALGLGLQFLLWYDEGEERNRGNFPPRFSGRQFPNYSSELNVNALELEDSALYLCASSLGATGGYTFGSGTRLTVV.

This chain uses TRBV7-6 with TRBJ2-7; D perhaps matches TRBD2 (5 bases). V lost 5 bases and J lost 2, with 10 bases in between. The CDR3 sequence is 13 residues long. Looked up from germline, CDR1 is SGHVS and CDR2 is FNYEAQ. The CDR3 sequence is CASSAGITYEQYF. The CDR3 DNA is TGTGCCAGCAGCGCCGGGATAACCTACGAGCAGTACTTC.

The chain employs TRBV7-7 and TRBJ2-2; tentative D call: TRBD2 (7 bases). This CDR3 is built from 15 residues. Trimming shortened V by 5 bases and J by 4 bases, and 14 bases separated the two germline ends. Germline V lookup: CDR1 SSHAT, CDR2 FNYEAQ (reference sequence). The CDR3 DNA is TGTGCCAGCAGCCTGGGGGCTAGCGGCACCGGGGAGCTGTTTTTT. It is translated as CASSLGASGTGELFF.